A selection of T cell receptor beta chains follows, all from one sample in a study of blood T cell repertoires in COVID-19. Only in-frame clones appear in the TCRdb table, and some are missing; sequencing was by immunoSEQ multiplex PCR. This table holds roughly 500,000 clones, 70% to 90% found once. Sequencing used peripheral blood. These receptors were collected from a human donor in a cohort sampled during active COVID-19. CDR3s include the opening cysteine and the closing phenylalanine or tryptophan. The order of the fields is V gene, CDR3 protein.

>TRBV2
CASTTTRAAEQFF
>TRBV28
CASSYRGNSNQPQHF
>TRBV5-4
CASSSSSGSRFF
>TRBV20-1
CSASPKSGGNQPQHF
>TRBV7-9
CASSPGLAARDEQYF
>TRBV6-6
CASRRLADYNEQFF
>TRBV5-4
CASSLPPGPGGKETQYF
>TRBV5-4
CASSFGQGQTEAFF
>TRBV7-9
CASSSQTGDYGYTF
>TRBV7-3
CASSPQGTGTGFREQFF
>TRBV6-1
CASSETAGGINTQYF
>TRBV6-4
CASSEQTGLPYNEQFF
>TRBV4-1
CASSQGVAGDGSYNEQFF
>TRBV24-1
CATSDPRRGSYNEQFF
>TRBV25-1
CASSEYRGLNYEQYF
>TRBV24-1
CATSRRRRGDTEAFF
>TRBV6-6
CASSYPQVKNTEAFF
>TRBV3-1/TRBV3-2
CASSLTSASSSYNEQFF
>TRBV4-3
CASSQSGTGNTIYF
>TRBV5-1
CASSLEGVSYNEQFF
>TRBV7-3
CASSLRGRDMGTQYF
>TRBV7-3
CASNLQAAFGDTEAFF
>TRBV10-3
CATSGASRDGYTF
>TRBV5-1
CASSGVGRENTGELFF
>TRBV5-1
CASSTQPTGGQTGANVLTF
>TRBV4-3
CASSQDRGNYGYTF
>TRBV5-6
CASSGDRMAEAFF
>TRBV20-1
CSARDNYEQYF
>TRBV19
CASSQLAGPAEQYF
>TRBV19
CASSITLTGPPWGQYF
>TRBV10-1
CASSEGPGHTQYF